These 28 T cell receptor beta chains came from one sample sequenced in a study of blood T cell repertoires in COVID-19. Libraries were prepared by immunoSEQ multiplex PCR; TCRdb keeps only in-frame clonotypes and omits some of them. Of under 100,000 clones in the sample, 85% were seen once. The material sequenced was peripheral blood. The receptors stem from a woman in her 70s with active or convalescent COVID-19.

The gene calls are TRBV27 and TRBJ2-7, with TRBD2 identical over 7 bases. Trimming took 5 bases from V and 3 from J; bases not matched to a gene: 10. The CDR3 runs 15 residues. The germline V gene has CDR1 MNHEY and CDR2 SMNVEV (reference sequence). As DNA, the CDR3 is TGTGCCAGCAGTACTTACGGGGACTACAACTACGAGCAGTACTTC. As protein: CASSTYGDYNYEQYF.

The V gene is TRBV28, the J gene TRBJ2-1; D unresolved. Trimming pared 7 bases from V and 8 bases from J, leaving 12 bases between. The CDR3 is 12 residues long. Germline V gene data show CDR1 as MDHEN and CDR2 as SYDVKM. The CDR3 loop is CASTLGSYEQFF. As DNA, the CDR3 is TGTGCCAGCACCTTAGGTAGCTATGAGCAGTTCTTC.

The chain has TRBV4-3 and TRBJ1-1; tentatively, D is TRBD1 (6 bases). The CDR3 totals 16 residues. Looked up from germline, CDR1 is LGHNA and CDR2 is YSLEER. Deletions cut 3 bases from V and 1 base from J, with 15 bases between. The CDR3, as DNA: TGCGCCAGCAGCCATGGAAAGGGGGAGCCGAACACTGAAGCTTTCTTT. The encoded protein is CASSHGKGEPNTEAFF.

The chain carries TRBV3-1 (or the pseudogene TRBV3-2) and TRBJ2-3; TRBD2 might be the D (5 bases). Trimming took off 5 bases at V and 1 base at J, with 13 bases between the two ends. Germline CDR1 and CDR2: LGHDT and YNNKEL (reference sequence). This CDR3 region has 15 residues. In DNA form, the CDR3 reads TGTGCCAGCAGCGGAGGCGTTCGGGGCACAGATACGCAGTATTTT. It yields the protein CASSGGVRGTDTQYF.

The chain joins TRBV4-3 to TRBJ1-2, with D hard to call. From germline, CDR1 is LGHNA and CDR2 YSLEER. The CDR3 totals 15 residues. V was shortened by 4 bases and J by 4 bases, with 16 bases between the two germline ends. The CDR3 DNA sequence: TGCGCCAGCAGCCCTGGAGGAGGGAATTTCTATGGCTACACCTTC. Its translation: CASSPGGGNFYGYTF.

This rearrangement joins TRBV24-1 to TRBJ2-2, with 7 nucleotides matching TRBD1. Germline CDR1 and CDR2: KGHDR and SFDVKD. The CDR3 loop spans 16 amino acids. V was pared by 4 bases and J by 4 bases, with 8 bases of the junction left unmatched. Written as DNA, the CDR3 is TGTGCCACCAGTGACCCCAGGGGGATGACCACCGGGGAGCTGTTTTTT. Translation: CATSDPRGMTTGELFF.

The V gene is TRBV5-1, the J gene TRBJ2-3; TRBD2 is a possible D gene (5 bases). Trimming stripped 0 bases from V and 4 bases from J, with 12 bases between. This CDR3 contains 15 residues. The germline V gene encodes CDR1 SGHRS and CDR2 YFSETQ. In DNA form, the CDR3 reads TGCGCCAGCAGCTTGGTGCTCCCGGGGTCAGATACGCAGTATTTT. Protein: CASSLVLPGSDTQYF. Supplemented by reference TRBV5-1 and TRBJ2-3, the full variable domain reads KAGVTQTPRYLIKTRGQQVTLSCSPISGHRSVSWYQQTPGQGLQFLFEYFSETQRNKGNFPGRFSGRQFSNSRSEMNVSTLELGDSALYLCASSLVLPGSDTQYFGPGTRLTVL.

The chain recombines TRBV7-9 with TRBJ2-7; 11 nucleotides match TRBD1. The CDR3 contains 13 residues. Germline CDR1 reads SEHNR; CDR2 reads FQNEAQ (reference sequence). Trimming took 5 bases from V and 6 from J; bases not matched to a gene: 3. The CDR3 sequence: CASSTDRGLEQYF. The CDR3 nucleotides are TGTGCCAGCAGCACGGACAGGGGGCTCGAGCAGTACTTC.

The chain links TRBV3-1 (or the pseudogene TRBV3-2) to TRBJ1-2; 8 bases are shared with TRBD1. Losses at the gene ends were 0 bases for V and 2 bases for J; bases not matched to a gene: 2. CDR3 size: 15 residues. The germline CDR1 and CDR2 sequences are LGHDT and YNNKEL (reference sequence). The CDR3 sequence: CASSQDTGGNYGYTF. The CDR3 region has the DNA TGTGCCAGCAGCCAAGATACAGGGGGAAACTATGGCTACACCTTC.

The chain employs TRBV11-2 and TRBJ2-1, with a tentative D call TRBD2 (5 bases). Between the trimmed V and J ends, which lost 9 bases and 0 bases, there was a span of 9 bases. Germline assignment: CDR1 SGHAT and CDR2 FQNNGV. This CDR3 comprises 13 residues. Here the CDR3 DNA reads TGTGCCAGTACTAGTTACTCCTACAATGAGCAGTTCTTC. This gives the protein CASTSYSYNEQFF.

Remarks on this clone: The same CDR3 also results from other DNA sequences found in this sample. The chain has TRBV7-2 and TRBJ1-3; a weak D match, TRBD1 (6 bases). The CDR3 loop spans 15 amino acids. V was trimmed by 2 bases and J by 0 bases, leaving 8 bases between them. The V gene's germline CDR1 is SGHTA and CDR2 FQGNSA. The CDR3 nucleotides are TGTGCCAGCAGCTTACGAGGGGGCTCTGGAAACACCATATATTTT. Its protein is CASSLRGGSGNTIYF.

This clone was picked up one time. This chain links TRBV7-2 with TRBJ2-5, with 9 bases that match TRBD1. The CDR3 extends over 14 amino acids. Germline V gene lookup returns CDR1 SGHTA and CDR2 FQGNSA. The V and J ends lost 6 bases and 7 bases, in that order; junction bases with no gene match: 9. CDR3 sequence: CASSFDRGSWTQYF. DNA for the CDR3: TGTGCCAGCAGTTTTGACAGGGGGTCTTGGACCCAGTACTTC.

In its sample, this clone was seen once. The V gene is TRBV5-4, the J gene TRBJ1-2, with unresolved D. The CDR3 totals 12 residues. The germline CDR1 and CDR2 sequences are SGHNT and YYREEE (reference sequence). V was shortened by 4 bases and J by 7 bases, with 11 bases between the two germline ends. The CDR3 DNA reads TGTGCCAGCAGCCAATCGGGGATTGGCTACACCTTC. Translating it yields CASSQSGIGYTF.

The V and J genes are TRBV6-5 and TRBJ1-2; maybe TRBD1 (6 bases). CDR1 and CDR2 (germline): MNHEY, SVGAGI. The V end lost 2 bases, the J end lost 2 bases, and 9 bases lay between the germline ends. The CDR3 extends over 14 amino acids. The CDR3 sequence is CASSYTRGNYGYTF. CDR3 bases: TGTGCCAGCAGTTACACCAGGGGAAACTATGGCTACACCTTC.

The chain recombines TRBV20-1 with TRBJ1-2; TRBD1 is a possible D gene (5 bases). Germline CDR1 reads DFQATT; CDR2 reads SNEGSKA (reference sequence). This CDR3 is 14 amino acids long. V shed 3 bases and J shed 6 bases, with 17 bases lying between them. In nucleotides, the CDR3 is TGCAGTGCTAGTGGGGGAGGGGCGATTGATGGCTACACCTTC. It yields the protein CSASGGGAIDGYTF.

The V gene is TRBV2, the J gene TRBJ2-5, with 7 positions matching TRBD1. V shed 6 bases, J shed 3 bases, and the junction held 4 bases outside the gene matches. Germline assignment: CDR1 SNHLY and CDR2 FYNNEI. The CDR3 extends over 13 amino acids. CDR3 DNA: TGTGCCAGCAGGGACACAGGGGAAGAGACCCAGTACTTC. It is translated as CASRDTGEETQYF.

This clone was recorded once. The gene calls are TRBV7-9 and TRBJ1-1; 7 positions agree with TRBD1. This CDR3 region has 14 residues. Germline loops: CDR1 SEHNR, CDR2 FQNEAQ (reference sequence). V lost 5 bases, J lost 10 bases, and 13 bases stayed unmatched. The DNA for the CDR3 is TGTGCCAGCAGCGCCTCCGCCGGGACAGAGGGAGCTTTCTTT. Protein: CASSASAGTEGAFF.

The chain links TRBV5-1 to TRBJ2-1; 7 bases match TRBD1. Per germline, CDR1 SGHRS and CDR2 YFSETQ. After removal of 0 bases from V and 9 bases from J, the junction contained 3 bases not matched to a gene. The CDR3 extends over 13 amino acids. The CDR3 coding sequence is TGCGCCAGCAGCTTGGACAGGGGAACTGAGCAGTTCTTC. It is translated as CASSLDRGTEQFF.

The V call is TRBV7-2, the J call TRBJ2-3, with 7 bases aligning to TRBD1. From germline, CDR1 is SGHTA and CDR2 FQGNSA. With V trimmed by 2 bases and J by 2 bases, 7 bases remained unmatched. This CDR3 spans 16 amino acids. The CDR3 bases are TGTGCCAGCAGCTTAAGTTCCGGGACAGCCACAGATACGCAGTATTTT. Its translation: CASSLSSGTATDTQYF.

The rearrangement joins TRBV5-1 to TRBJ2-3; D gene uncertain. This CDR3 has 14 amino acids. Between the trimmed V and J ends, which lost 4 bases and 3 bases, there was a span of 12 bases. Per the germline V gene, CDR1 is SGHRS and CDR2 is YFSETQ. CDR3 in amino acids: CASSSGVGTDTQYF. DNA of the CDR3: TGCGCCAGCAGCAGTGGTGTCGGGACAGATACGCAGTATTTT.

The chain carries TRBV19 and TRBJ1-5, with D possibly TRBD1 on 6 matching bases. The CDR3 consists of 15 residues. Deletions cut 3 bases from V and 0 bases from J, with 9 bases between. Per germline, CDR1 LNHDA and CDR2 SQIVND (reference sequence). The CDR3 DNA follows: TGTGCCAGTAGTATGGGGGCCTATAGCAATCAGCCCCAGCATTTT. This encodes CASSMGAYSNQPQHF. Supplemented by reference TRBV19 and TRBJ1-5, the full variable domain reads DGGITQSPKYLFRKEGQNVTLSCEQNLNHDAMYWYRQDPGQGLRLIYYSQIVNDFQKGDIAEGYSVSREKKESFPLTVTSAQKNPTAFYLCASSMGAYSNQPQHFGDGTRLSIL.

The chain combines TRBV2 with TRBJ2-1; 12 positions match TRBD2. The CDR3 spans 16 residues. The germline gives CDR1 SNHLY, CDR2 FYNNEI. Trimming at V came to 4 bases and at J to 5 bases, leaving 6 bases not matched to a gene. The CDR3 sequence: CASSGILAGGNNEQFF. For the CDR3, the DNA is TGTGCCAGCAGTGGGATCCTAGCGGGGGGGAACAATGAGCAGTTCTTC.

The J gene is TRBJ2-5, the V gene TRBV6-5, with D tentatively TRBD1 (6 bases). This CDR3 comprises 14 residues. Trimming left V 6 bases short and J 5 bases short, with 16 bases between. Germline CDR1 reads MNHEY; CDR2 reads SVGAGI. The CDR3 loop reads CASRLQGTAETQYF. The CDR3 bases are TGTGCCAGCAGACTACAGGGAACGGCGGAGACCCAGTACTTC.

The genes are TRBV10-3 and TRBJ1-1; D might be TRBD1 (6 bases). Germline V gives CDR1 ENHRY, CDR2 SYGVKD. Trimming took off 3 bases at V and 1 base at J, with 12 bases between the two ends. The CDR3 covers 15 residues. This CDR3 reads CAISDSYRENTEAFF. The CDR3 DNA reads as TGTGCCATCAGTGATAGCTACAGGGAGAACACTGAAGCTTTCTTT.

The CDR3 region is CASSPAEGRTEAFF. CDR3 coding DNA: TGTGCCAGCTCACCAGCGGAGGGGCGGACTGAAGCTTTCTTT. The V and J genes are TRBV18 and TRBJ1-1, with a weak D call TRBD1 (5 bases). Between the trimmed V and J ends, which lost 2 bases and 5 bases, there was a span of 12 bases. This CDR3 comprises 14 residues. The germline CDR1 and CDR2 sequences are KGHSH and LQKENI.

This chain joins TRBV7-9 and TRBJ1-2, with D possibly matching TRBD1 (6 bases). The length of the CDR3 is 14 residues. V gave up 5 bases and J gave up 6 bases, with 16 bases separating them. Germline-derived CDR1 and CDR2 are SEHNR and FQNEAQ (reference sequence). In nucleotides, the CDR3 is TGTGCCAGCAGCCCGTGGGGGCTTGGGGATGGCTACACCTTC. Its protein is CASSPWGLGDGYTF. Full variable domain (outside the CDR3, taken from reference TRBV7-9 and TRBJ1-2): DTGVSQNPRHKITKRGQNVTFRCDPISEHNRLYWYRQTLGQGPEFLTYFQNEAQLEKSRLLSDRFSAERPKGSFSTLEIQRTEQGDSAMYLCASSPWGLGDGYTFGSGTRLTVV.

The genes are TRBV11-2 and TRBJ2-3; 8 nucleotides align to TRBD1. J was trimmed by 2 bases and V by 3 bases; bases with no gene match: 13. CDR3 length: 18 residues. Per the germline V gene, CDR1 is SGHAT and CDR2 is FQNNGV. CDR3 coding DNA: TGTGCCAGCAGCTTCATAGGACAGGGAAGAGTCAACACAGATACGCAGTATTTT. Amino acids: CASSFIGQGRVNTDTQYF.

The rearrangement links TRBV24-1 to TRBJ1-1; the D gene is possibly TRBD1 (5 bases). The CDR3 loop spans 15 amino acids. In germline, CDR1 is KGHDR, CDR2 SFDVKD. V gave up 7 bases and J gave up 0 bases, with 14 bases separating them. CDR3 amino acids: CATRSGDRMNTEAFF. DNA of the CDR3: TGTGCCACCAGAAGTGGTGACAGAATGAACACTGAAGCTTTCTTT.